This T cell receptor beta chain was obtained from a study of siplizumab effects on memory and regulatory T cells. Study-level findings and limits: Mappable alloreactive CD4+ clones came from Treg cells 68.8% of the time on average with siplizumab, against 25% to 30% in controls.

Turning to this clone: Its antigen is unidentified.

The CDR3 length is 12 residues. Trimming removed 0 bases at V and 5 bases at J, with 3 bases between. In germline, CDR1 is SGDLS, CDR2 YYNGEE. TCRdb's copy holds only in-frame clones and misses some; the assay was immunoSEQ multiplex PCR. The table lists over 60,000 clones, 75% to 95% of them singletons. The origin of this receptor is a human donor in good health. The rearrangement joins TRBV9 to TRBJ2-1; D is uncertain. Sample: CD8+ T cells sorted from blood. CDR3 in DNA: TGTGCCAGCAGCGTAGAAGACAATGAGCAGTTCTTC. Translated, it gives CASSVEDNEQFF.